A selection of T cell receptor beta chains follows, all from one sample in a study of STAT5B mutations in CD4+ large granular lymphocyte leukemia. Some clones are missing from TCRdb's copy, which holds only in-frame ones; the method was immunoSEQ multiplex PCR. The table includes around 30,000 clones, more than 75% detected once. The source material was CD4+ T cells from blood buffy coats. Receptors were obtained from a human donor in good health. The CDR3 runs from the conserved cysteine through the conserved F or W. The D gene is left open where the match is weak. Not all rows give a size; the values are once, few, many and, for expanded clones, a class.

TRBJ2-4 TRBD1 16 - TRBV6-6 CASRGQGDGAKNIQYF TGTGCCAGCAGAGGACAGGGCGATGGAGCCAAAAACATTCAGTACTTC
TRBJ2-7 TRBD2 15 - TRBV6-1 CASSERLAGLYEQYF TGTGCCAGCAGTGAAAGACTAGCGGGACTCTACGAGCAGTACTTC
TRBJ1-5 - 15 few TRBV30 CAGSFGGRSNQPQHF TGTGCCGGGAGCTTTGGGGGCCGTAGCAATCAGCCCCAGCATTTT
TRBJ2-2 - 13 - TRBV28 CASSTGATGELFF TGTGCCAGCAGTACGGGGGCAACCGGGGAGCTGTTTTTT
TRBJ1-2 - 14 - TRBV30 CAWSVLLPGPGYTF TGTGCCTGGAGTGTACTCTTGCCGGGCCCTGGCTACACCTTC
TRBJ1-2 TRBD1 16 - TRBV4-1 CASSQLASGGKYGYTF TGCGCCAGCAGCCAGCTTGCCTCAGGGGGCAAGTATGGCTACACCTTC
TRBJ2-7 TRBD1 13 - TRBV19 CASTDRGSYEQYF TGTGCCAGCACGGACAGGGGATCATACGAGCAGTACTTC
TRBJ2-7 - 13 few TRBV5-1 CASSLALEREQYF TGCGCCAGCAGCTTGGCCTTAGAGCGAGAGCAGTACTTC
TRBJ1-2 - 14 once TRBV6-1 CASTTRGGDHGYTF TGTGCCAGCACCACCCGGGGAGGGGACCATGGCTACACCTTC
TRBJ2-2 - 14 - TRBV5-1 CASSLWQNTGELFF TGCGCCAGCAGCTTGTGGCAAAACACCGGGGAGCTGTTTTTT
TRBJ2-2 TRBD2 15 once TRBV19 CASGSSGRSRGELFF TGTGCCAGCGGGAGTAGCGGGAGAAGTCGCGGGGAGCTGTTTTTT
TRBJ1-4 TRBD1 14 - TRBV6-5 CASSPRQGGEKLFF TGTGCCAGCAGTCCTAGGCAGGGGGGGGAAAAACTGTTTTTT
TRBJ2-1 - 14 - TRBV10-2 CASSESSSYNEQFF TGCGCCAGCAGTGAGTCGAGCTCCTACAATGAGCAGTTCTTC
TRBJ1-1 - 14 - TRBV11-2 CASSARLHDTEAFF TGTGCCAGCAGCGCCAGGTTACACGACACTGAAGCTTTCTTT
TRBJ2-7 - 13 - TRBV29-1 CSVGAGSTYEQYF TGCAGCGTCGGGGCCGGGAGCACCTACGAGCAGTACTTC
TRBJ2-7 TRBD1 15 - TRBV6-5 CASSWSTGAHSEQYF TGTGCCAGCAGTTGGTCGACAGGGGCTCACTCCGAGCAGTACTTC
TRBJ2-3 TRBD2 18 - TRBV6-7 CASSQGTSGGFSTDTQYF TGTGCCAGCAGTCAAGGGACTAGCGGGGGGTTTAGCACAGATACGCAGTATTTT
TRBJ1-1 TRBD1 13 - TRBV2 CASTIDAGGKAFF TGTGCCAGCACCATTGATGCAGGGGGGAAAGCTTTCTTT
TRBJ1-5 - 13 - TRBV14 CASSAGVGQPQHF TGTGCCAGCAGTGCAGGTGTCGGTCAGCCCCAGCATTTT
TRBJ2-3 TRBD2 14 - TRBV10-3 CAISEPRLARTQYF TGTGCCATCAGTGAGCCCAGACTAGCGCGTACGCAGTATTTT
TRBJ2-7 - 13 - TRBV30 CAWSARGVYEQYF TGTGCCTGGAGTGCCCGAGGGGTCTACGAGCAGTACTTC
TRBJ1-5 - 13 - TRBV6-1 CASSEAPNQPQHF TGTGCCAGCAGTGAAGCGCCGAATCAGCCCCAGCATTTT